These T cell receptor beta chains were read from a single sample in a study of T cell changes during pregnancy in multiple sclerosis. TCRdb keeps only in-frame clones here, not all; method: immunoSEQ multiplex PCR. The table lists roughly 90,000 clones, around 93% of them singletons. This material consisted of peripheral blood, taken in the first trimester of pregnancy. These receptors all come from a female donor with multiple sclerosis, enrolled in a pregnancy study. Both conserved end residues are trimmed from each CDR3.

V	J	CDR3
TRBV29-1	TRBJ1-1	SVVFMNTEAF
TRBV30	TRBJ2-1	AWMGLADNEQF
TRBV4-2	TRBJ2-1	ASSQGGTVSSYNEQF
TRBV7-9	TRBJ2-7	ASSLGAGNEQY
TRBV2	TRBJ2-5	ASIPGTGGVETQY
TRBV15	TRBJ2-2	ATSSRQAFFANTGELF
TRBV6-6	TRBJ1-2	ASSYEGYT
TRBV4-1	TRBJ2-1	ASSQEGTGYGIEQF
TRBV7-5	TRBJ1-5	ARRAALSNQPQH
TRBV5-1	TRBJ2-1	ASSLDRNSNEQF
TRBV5-1	TRBJ1-5	ASRAGDSNQPQH
TRBV9	TRBJ2-5	ASSAGQSPKETQY
TRBV4-1	TRBJ1-4	ASSYTGTGTEKLF
TRBV12-5	TRBJ2-5	ASGPSRETQY
TRBV25-1	TRBJ2-5	ASNRETETQY
TRBV15	TRBJ2-7	ATSRELQGEPYEQY
TRBV25-1	TRBJ2-2	ASSPDRDTGELF
TRBV4-1	TRBJ2-5	ASSQSPSGGGETQY
TRBV7-9	TRBJ2-1	ASDFWSSGFDEQF
TRBV5-1	TRBJ2-1	ASSGGTSGGGYNEQF
TRBV21-1	TRBJ1-6	ASTGEGDPYNSPLH
TRBV7-3	TRBJ2-5	ASSLNRGSRETQY
TRBV27	TRBJ2-1	ASSLETGYYNEQF
TRBV5-6	TRBJ1-5	ASSLVSSRVSNQPQH
TRBV14	TRBJ2-1	ASSPNDDSYNEQF
TRBV4-1	TRBJ2-3	ASSPGGGREWAQY
TRBV5-1	TRBJ1-1	ASNRGDRDNTEAF
TRBV5-4	TRBJ2-7	ASSSPAGGGGLEQY
TRBV9	TRBJ2-1	ASSVGGGGTEHNEQF
TRBV7-9	TRBJ2-7	ASSPRTSGGQEQY
TRBV6-5	TRBJ2-1	ASRVAGENNEQF
TRBV27	TRBJ2-2	ASRDKNTGELF
TRBV6-5	TRBJ1-1	ASSSIRGLNTEAF
TRBV27	TRBJ1-5	ASTGTGFNQPQH
TRBV5-1	TRBJ2-5	ASSLSLAGGPQETQY
TRBV10-2	TRBJ1-5	ASSETREGVPQH
TRBV7-2	TRBJ2-7	ASSRTGVPYEQY
TRBV7-9	TRBJ2-1	ASSSGLRRGGRDEQF
TRBV6-5	TRBJ2-6	ASSPAVGANVLT